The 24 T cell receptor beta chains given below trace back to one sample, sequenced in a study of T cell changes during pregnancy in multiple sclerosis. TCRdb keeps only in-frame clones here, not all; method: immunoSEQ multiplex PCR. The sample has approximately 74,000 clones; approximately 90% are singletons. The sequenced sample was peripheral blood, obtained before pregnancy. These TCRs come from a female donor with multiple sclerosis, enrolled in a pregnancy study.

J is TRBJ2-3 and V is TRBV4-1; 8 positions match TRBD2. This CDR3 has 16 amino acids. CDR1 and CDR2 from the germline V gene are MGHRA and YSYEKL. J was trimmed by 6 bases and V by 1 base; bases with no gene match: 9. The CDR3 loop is CASSQVSTSERDTQYF. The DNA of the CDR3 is TGCGCCAGCAGCCAAGTGTCGACTAGCGAGAGGGATACGCAGTATTTT.

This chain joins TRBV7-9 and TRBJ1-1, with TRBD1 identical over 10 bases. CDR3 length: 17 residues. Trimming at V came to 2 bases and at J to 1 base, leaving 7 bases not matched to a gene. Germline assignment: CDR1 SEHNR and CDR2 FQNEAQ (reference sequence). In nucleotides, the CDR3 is TGTGCCAGCAGCTTAAGGGGACAGGGGCAGGCGAACACTGAAGCTTTCTTT. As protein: CASSLRGQGQANTEAFF.

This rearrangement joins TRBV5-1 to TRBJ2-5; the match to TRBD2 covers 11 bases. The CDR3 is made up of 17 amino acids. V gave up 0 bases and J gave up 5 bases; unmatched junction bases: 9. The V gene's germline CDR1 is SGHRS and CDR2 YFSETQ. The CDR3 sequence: CASSLGIAGGPWETQYF. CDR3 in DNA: TGCGCCAGCAGCTTGGGGATAGCGGGGGGGCCGTGGGAGACCCAGTACTTC.

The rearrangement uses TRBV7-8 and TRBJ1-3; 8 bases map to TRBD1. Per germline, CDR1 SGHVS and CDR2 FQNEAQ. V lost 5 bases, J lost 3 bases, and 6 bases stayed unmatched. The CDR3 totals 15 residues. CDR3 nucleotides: TGTGCCAGCAGCCCCCGGACAGGGAATGGAAACACCATATATTTT. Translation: CASSPRTGNGNTIYF.

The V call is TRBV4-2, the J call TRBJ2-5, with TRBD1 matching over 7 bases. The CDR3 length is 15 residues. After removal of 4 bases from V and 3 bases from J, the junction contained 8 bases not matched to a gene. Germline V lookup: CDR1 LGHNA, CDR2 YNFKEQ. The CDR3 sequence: CASSLARDSEETQYF. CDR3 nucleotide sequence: TGTGCCAGCAGCCTAGCCAGGGACAGCGAAGAGACCCAGTACTTC.

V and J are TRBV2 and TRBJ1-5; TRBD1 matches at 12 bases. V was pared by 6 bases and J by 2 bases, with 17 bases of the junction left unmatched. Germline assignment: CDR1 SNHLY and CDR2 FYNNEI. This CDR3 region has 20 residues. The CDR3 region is CASSQLAGTGGAFGNQPQHF. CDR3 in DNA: TGTGCCAGCAGCCAGCTCGCGGGGACAGGGGGCGCATTTGGCAATCAGCCCCAGCATTTT.

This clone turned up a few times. The CDR3 loop reads CASSVIFGRENYGYTF. The DNA for the CDR3 is TGTGCCAGTAGTGTTATTTTTGGCAGGGAAAACTATGGCTACACCTTC. This sequence joins TRBV19 and TRBJ1-2; D is possibly TRBD1 (5 bases). Deletions cut 5 bases from V and 2 bases from J, with 18 bases between. This CDR3 comprises 16 residues. Germline assignment: CDR1 LNHDA and CDR2 SQIVND (reference sequence).

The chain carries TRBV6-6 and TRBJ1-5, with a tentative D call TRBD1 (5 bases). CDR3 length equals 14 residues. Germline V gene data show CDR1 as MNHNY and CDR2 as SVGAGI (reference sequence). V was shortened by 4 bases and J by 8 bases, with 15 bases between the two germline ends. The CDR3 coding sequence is TGTGCCAGCAGTTGGCAGGGAGGGGACGAGCCCCAGCATTTT. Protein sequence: CASSWQGGDEPQHF.

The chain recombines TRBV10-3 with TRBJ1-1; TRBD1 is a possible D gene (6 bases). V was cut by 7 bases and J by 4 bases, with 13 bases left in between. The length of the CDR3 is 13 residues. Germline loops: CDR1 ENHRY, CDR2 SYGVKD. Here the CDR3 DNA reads TGTGCCATCATGGGGGGGCCGGGCACTGAAGCTTTCTTT. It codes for CAIMGGPGTEAFF.

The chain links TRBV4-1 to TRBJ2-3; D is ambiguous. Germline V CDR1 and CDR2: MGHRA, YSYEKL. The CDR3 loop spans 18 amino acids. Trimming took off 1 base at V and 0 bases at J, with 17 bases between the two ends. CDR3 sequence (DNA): TGCGCCAGCAGCCAAGGGTACGGGTCGGCTACTAGCACAGATACGCAGTATTTT. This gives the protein CASSQGYGSATSTDTQYF.

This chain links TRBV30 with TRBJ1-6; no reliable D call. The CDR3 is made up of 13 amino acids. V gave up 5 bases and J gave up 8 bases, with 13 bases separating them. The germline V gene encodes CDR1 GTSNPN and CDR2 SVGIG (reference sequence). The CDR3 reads CAWLVGPHSPLHF. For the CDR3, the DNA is TGTGCCTGGCTGGTTGGGCCACATTCACCCCTCCACTTT.

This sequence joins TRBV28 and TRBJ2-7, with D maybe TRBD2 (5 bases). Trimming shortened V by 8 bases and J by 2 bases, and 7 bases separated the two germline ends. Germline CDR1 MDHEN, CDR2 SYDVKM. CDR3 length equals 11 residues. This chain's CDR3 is CASLGTYEQYF. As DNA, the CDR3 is TGTGCCAGCCTCGGGACCTACGAGCAGTACTTC. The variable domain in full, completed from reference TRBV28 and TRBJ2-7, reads DVKVTQSSRYLVKRTGEKVFLECVQDMDHENMFWYRQDPGLGLRLIYFSYDVKMKEKGDIPEGYSVSREKKERFSLILESASTNQTSMYLCASLGTYEQYFGPGTRLTVT.

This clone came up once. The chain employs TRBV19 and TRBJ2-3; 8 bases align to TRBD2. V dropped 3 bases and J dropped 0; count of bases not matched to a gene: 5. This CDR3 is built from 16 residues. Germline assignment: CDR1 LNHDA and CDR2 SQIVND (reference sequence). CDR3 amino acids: CASSIVAGGSTDTQYF. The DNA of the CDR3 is TGTGCCAGTAGTATTGTGGCGGGGGGTAGCACAGATACGCAGTATTTT.

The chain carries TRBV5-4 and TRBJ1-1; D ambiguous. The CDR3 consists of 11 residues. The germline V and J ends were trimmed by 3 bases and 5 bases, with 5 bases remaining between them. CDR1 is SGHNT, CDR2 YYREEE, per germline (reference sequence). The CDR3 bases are TGTGCCAGCAGCTCCCTAACTGAAGCTTTCTTT. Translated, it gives CASSSLTEAFF. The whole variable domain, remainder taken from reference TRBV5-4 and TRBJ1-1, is ETGVTQSPTHLIKTRGQQVTLRCSSQSGHNTVSWYQQALGQGPQFIFQYYREEENGRGNFPPRFSGLQFPNYSSELNVNALELDDSALYLCASSSLTEAFFGQGTRLTVV.

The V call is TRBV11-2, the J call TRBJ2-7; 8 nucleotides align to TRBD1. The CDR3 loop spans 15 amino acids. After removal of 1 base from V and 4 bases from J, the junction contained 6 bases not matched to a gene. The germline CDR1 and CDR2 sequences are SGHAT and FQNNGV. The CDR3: CASSLGPGGEYEQYF. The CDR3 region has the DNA TGTGCCAGCAGCTTAGGTCCAGGGGGCGAGTACGAGCAGTACTTC. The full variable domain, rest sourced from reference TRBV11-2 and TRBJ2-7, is EAGVAQSPRYKIIEKRQSVAFWCNPISGHATLYWYQQILGQGPKLLIQFQNNGVVDDSQLPKDRFSAERLKGVDSTLKIQPAKLEDSAVYLCASSLGPGGEYEQYFGPGTRLTVT.

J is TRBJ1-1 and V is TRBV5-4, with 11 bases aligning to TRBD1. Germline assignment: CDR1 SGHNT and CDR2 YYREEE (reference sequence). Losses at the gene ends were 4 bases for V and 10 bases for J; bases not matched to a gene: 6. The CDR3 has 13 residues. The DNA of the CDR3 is TGTGCCAGCAGCGCGCTTGGGACAGGGGGAGCTTTCTTT. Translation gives CASSALGTGGAFF.

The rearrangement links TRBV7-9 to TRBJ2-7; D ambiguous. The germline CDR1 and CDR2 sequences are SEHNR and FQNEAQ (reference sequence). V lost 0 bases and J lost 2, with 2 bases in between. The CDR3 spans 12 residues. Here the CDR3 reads CASSLAAYEQYF. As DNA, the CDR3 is TGTGCCAGCAGCTTAGCCGCCTACGAGCAGTACTTC.

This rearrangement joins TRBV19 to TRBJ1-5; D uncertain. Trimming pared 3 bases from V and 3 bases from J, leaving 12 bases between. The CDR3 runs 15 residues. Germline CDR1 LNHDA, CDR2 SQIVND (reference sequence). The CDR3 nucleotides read TGTGCCAGTAGTATGGCCGGGTTTGTCAATCAGCCCCAGCATTTT. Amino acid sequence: CASSMAGFVNQPQHF. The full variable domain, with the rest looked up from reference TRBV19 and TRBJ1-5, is DGGITQSPKYLFRKEGQNVTLSCEQNLNHDAMYWYRQDPGQGLRLIYYSQIVNDFQKGDIAEGYSVSREKKESFPLTVTSAQKNPTAFYLCASSMAGFVNQPQHFGDGTRLSIL.

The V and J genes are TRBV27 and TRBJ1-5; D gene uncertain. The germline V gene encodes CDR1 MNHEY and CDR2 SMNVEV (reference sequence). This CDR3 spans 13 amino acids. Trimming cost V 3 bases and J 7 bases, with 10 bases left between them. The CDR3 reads CASSFRGEQPQHF. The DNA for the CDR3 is TGTGCCAGCAGTTTCCGGGGAGAACAGCCCCAGCATTTT.

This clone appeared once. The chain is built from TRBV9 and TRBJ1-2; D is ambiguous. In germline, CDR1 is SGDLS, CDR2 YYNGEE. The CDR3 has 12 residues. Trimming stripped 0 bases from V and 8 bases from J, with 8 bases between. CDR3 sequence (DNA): TGTGCCAGCAGCGTAGACGAGGAGGGCTACACCTTC. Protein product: CASSVDEEGYTF.

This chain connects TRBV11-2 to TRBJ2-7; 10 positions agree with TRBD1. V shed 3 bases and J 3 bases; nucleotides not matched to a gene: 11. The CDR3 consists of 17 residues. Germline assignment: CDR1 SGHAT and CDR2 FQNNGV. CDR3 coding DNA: TGTGCCAGCAGCTTTTGGGCGGGACAGGGGTTAGGCTACGAGCAGTACTTC. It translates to CASSFWAGQGLGYEQYF.

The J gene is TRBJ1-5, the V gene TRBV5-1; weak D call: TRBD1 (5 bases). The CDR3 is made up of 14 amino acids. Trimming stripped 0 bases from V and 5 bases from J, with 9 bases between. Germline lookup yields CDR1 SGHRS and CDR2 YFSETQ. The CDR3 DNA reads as TGCGCCAGCAGCTTGGGACAGCCTTATCAGCCCCAGCATTTT. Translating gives CASSLGQPYQPQHF. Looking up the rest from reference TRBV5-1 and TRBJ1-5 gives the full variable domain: KAGVTQTPRYLIKTRGQQVTLSCSPISGHRSVSWYQQTPGQGLQFLFEYFSETQRNKGNFPGRFSGRQFSNSRSEMNVSTLELGDSALYLCASSLGQPYQPQHFGDGTRLSIL.

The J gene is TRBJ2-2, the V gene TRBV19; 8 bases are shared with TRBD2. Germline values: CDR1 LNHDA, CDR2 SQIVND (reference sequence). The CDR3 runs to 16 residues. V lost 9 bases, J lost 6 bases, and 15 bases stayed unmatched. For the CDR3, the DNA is TGTGCCAGCACAACTCGGGCGGGAGGCCCCCCCGGGGAGCTGTTTTTT. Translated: CASTTRAGGPPGELFF.

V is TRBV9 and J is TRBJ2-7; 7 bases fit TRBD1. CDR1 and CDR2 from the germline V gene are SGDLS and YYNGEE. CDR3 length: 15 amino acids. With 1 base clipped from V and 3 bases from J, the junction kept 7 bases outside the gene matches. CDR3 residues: CASSVTGAHNYEQYF. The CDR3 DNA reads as TGTGCCAGCAGCGTAACAGGGGCGCATAACTACGAGCAGTACTTC.